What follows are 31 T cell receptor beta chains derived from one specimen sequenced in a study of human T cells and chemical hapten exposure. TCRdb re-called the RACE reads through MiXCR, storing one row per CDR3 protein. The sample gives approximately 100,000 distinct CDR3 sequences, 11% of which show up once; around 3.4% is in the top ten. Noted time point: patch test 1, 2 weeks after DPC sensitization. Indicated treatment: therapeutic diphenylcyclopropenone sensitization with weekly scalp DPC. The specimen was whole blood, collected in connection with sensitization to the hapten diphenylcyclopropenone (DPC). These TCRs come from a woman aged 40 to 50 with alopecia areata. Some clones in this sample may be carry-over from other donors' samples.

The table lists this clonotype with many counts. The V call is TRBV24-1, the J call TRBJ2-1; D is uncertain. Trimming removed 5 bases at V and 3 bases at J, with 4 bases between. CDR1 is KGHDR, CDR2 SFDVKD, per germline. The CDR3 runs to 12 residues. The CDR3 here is CATSANYNEQFF. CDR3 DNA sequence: TGTGCCACCAGTGCGAACTACAATGAGCAGTTCTTC.

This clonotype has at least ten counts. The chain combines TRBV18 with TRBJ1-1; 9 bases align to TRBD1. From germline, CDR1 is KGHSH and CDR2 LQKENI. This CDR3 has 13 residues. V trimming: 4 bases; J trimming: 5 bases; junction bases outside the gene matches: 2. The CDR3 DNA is TGTGCCAGCTCACTAGACAGGGGGACTGAAGCTTTCTTT. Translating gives CASSLDRGTEAFF.

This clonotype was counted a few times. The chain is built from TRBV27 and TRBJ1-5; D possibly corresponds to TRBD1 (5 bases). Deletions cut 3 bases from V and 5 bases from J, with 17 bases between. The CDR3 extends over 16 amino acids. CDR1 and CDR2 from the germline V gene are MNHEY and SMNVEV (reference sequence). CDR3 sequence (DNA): TGTGCCAGCAGTTTTAGACCCCCGGGGCTCGATCAGCCCCAGCATTTT. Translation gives CASSFRPPGLDQPQHF.

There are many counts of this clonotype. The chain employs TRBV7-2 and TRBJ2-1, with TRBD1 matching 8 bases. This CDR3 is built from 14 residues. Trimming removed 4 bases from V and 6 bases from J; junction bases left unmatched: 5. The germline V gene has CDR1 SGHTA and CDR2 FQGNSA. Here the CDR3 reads CASSSQGARNEQFF. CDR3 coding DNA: TGTGCCAGCAGCTCTCAGGGGGCGCGCAATGAGCAGTTCTTC.

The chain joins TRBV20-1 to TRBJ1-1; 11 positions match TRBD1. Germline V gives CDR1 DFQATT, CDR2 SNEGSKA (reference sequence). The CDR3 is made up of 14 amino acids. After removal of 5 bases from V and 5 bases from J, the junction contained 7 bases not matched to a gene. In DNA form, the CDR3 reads TGCAGTGCTGGGGGACAGGGGGTACGGACTGAAGCTTTCTTT. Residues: CSAGGQGVRTEAFF.

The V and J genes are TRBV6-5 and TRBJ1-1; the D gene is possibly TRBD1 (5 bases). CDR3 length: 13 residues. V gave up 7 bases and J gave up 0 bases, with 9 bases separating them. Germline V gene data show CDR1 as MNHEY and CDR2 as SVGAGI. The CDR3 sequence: CASIRGMNTEAFF. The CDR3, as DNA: TGTGCCAGCATAAGGGGAATGAACACTGAAGCTTTCTTT.

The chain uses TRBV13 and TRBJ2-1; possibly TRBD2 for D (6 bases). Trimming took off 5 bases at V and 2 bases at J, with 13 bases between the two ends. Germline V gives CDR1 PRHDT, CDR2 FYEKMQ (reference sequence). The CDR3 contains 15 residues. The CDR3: CASSPSLATYNEQFF. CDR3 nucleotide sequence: TGTGCCAGCAGCCCCAGCCTAGCGACCTACAATGAGCAGTTCTTC.

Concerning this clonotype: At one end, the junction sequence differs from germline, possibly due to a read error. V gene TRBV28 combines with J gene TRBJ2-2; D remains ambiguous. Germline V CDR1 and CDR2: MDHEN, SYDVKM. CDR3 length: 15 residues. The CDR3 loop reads CASSWARPKTGELFF. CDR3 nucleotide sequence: TGTGCCAGCAGTTGGGCCAGACCGAAGACCGGGGAGCTGTTTTTT.

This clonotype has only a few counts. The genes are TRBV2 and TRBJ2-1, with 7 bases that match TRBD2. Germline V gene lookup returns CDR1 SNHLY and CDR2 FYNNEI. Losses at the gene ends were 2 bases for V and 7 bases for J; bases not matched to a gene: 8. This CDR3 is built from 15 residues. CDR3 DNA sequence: TGTGCCAGCAGTGAACTACCCCGGGAGGCGAATGAGCAGTTCTTC. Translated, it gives CASSELPREANEQFF. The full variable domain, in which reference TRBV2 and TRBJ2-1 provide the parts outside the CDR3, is EPEVTQTPSHQVTQMGQEVILRCVPISNHLYFYWYRQILGQKVEFLVSFYNNEISEKSEIFDDQFSVERPDGSNFTLKIRSTKLEDSAMYFCASSELPREANEQFFGPGTRLTVL.

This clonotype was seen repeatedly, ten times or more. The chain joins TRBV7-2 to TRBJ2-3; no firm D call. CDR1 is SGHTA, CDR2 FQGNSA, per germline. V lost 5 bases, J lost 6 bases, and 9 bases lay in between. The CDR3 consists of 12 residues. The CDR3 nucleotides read TGTGCCAGCAGCCTGGTGAGGGATACGCAGTATTTT. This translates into CASSLVRDTQYF.

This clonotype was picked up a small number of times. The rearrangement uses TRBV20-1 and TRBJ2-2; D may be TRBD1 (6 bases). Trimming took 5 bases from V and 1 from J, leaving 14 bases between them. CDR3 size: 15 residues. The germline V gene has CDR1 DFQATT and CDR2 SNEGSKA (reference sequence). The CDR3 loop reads CSAGLGTQNTGELFF. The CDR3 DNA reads TGCAGTGCTGGCCTCGGGACACAGAACACCGGGGAGCTGTTTTTT.

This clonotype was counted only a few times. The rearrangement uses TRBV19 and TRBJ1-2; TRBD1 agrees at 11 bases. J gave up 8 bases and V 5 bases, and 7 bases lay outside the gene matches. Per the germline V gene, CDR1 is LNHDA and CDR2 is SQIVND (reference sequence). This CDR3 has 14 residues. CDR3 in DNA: TGTGCCAGTAGTCCTCGGACAGGGGGCTTAGGCTACACCTTC. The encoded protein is CASSPRTGGLGYTF.

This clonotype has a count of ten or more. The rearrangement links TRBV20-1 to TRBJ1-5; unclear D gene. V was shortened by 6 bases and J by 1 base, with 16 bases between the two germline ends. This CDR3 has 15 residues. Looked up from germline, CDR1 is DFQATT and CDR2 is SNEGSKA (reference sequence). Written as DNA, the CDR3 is TGCAGTGCCACCCGAGGGAGAGGAAGCAATCAGCCCCAGCATTTT. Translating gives CSATRGRGSNQPQHF.

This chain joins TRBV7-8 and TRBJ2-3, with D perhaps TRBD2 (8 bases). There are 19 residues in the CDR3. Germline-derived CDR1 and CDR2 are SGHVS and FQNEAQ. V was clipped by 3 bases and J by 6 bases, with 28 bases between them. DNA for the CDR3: TGTGCCAGCAGCTTTTACAGGGGAAGTGGAGCGGGAGTCCCCGATACGCAGTATTTT. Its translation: CASSFYRGSGAGVPDTQYF.

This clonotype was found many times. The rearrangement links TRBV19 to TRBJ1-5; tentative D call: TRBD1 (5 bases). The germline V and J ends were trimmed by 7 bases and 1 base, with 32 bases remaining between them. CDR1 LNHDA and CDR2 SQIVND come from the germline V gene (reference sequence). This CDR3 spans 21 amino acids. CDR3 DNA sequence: TGTGCCAGTAAAAGCTTCCGGGACTCGGACGATATTCTCTGGAGCAATCAGCCCCAGCATTTT. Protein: CASKSFRDSDDILWSNQPQHF.

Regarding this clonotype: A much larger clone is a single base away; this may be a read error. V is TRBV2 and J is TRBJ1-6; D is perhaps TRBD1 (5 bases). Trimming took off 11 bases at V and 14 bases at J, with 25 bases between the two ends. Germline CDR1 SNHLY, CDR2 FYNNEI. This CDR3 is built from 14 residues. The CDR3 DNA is TGTGCCGGGGGGGTAAAGAGAATGGAATCATCCCTCCACTTT. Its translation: CAGGVKRMESSLHF.

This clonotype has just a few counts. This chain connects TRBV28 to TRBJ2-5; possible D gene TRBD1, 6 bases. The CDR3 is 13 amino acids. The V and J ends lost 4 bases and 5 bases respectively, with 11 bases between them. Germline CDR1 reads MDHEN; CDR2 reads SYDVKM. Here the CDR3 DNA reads TGTGCCAGCAGTTCGGTGCAGGGGGAGACCCAGTACTTC. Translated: CASSSVQGETQYF.

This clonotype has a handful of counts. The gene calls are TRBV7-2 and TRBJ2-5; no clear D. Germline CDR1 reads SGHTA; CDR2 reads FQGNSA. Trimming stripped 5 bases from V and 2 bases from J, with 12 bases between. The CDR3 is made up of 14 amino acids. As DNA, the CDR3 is TGTGCCAGCAGCCCCGGGTGGCAGCAAGAGACCCAGTACTTC. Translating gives CASSPGWQQETQYF.

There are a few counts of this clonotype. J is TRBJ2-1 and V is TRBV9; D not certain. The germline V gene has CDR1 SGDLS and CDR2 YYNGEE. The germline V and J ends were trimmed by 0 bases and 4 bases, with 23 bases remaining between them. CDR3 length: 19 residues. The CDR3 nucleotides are TGTGCCAGCAGCGTAGCCCCCACGGACCCAACAGTACCATACAATGAGCAGTTCTTC. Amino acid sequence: CASSVAPTDPTVPYNEQFF.

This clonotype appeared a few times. The CDR3 region is CAIMGGRGNEQFF. CDR3 DNA sequence: TGTGCCATCATGGGCGGGAGAGGCAATGAGCAGTTCTTC. V gene TRBV10-3 combines with J gene TRBJ2-1; 7 nucleotides match TRBD2. The CDR3 runs 13 residues. Looked up from germline, CDR1 is ENHRY and CDR2 is SYGVKD. V lost 7 bases to trimming and J lost 6 bases; unmatched junction nucleotides: 6.

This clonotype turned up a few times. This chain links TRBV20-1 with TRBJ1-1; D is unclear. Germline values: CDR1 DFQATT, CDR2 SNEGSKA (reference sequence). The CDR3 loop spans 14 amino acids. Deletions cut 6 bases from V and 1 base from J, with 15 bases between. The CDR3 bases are TGCAGTGCGAATCCGGGATTTGGGAACACTGAAGCTTTCTTT. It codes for CSANPGFGNTEAFF.

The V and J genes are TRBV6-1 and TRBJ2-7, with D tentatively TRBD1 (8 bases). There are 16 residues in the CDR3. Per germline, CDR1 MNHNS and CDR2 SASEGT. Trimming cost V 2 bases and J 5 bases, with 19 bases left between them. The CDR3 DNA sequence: TGTGCCAGCAGTGAAAACGCGGGAGCAGGGGGCAACGAGCAGTACTTC. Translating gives CASSENAGAGGNEQYF.

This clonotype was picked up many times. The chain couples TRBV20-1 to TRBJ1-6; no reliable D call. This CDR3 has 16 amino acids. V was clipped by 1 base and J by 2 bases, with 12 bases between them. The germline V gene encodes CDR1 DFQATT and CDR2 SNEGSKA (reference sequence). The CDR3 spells CSARGTDEAYNSPLHF. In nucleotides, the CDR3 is TGCAGTGCTAGAGGAACCGACGAAGCCTATAATTCACCCCTCCACTTT.

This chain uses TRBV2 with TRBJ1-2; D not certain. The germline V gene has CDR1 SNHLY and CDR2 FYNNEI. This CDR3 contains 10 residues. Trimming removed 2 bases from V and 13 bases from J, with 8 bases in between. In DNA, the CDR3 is TGTGCCAGCAGTGAAATCTCCTCCACCTTC. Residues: CASSEISSTF.

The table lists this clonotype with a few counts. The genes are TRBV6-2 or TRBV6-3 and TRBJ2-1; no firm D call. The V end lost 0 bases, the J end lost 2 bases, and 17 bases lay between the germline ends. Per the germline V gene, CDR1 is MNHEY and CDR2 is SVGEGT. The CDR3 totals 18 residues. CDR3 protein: CASSYSITRTKPYNEQFF. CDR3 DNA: TGTGCCAGCAGTTACTCGATAACGCGGACGAAACCCTACAATGAGCAGTTCTTC.

In DNA, the CDR3 is TGTGCCAGCAGTTCTCTAGCGGGGGCCAGCACAGATACGCAGTATTTT. Translating gives CASSSLAGASTDTQYF. The rearrangement joins TRBV12-3 or TRBV12-4 to TRBJ2-3, with 10 bases lining up with TRBD2. Trimming cost V 4 bases and J 0 bases; bases outside gene matches: 4. CDR3 size: 16 residues.

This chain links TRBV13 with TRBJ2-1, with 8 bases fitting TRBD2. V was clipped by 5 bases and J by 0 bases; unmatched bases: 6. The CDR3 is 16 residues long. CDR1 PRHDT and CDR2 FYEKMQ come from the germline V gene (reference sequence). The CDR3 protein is CASSTRLANSYNEQFF. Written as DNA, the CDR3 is TGTGCCAGCAGCACGAGACTAGCGAACTCCTACAATGAGCAGTTCTTC.

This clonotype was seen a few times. The CDR3, as DNA: TGTGCCAGCAGCCAGACAGGGCTGGAACTGTTTTTT. Amino acids: CASSQTGLELFF. The gene calls are TRBV12-3 or TRBV12-4 and TRBJ1-4; TRBD1 agrees at 7 bases. The CDR3 sequence is 12 residues long. V gave up 6 bases and J gave up 12 bases; unmatched junction bases: 7.

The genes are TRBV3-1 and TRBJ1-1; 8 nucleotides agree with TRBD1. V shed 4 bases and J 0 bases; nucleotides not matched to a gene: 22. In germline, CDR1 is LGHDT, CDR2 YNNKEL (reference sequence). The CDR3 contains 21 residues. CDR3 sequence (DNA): TGTGCCAGCAGCCCCTCTTGGGAAGTTCGGCAGGGGGCTTTGGTGAACACTGAAGCTTTCTTT. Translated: CASSPSWEVRQGALVNTEAFF.

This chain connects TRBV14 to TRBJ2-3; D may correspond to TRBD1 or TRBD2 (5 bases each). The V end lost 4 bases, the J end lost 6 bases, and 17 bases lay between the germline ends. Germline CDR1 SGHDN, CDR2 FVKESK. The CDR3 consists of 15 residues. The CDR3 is CASSPLRDARDTQYF. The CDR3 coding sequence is TGTGCCAGCAGCCCCCTTAGGGACGCCCGGGATACGCAGTATTTT.

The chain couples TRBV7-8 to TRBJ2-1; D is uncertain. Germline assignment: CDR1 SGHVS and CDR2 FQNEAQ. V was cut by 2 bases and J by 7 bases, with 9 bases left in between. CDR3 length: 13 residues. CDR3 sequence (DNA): TGTGCCAGCAGCTTAAGTAGGATGAATGAGCAGTTCTTC. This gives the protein CASSLSRMNEQFF.